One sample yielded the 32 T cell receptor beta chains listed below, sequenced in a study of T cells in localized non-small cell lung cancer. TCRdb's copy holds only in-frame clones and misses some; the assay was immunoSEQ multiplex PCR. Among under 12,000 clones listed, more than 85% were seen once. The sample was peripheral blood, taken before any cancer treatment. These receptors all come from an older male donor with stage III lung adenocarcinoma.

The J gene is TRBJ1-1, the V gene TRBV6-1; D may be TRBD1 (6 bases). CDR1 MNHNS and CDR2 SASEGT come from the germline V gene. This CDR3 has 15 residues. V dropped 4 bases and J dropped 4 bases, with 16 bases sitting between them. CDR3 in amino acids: CASSVQGRGLTEAFF. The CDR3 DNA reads TGTGCCAGCAGTGTCCAGGGGAGAGGGCTCACTGAAGCTTTCTTT.

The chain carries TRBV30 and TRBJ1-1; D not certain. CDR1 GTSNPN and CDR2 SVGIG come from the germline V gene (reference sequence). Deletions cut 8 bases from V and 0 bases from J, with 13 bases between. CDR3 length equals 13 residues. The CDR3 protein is CAGYGEMNTEAFF. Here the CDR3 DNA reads TGTGCCGGTTACGGGGAAATGAACACTGAAGCTTTCTTT.

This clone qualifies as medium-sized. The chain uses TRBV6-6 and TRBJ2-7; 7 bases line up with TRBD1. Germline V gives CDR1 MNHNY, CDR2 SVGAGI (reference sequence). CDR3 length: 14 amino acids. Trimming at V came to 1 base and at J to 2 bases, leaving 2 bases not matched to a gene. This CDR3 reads CASSYWTGTYEQYF. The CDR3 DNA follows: TGTGCCAGCAGTTACTGGACAGGTACCTACGAGCAGTACTTC.

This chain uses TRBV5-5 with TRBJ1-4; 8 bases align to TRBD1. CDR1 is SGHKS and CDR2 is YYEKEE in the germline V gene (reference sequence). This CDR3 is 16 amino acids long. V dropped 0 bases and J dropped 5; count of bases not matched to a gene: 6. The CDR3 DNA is TGTGCCAGCAGCTTGGGGACAGGGAGGGCCAATGAAAAACTGTTTTTT. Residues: CASSLGTGRANEKLFF.

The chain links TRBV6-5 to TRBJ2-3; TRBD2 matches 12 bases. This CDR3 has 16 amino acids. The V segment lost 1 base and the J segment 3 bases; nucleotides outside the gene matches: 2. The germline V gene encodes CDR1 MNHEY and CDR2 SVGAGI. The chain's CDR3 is CASSYLTSGRTDTQYF. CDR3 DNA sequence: TGTGCCAGCAGTTACTTGACTAGCGGGAGAACAGATACGCAGTATTTT.

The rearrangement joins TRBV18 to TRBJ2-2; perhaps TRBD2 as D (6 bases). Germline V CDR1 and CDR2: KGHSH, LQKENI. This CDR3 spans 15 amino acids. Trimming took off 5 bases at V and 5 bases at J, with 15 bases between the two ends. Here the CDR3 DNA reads TGTGCCAGCTCAGATAGCGGACTGGGGACCGGGGAGCTGTTTTTT. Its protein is CASSDSGLGTGELFF. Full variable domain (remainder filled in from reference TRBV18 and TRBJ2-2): NAGVMQNPRHLVRRRGQEARLRCSPMKGHSHVYWYRQLPEEGLKFMVYLQKENIIDESGMPKERFSAEFPKEGPSILRIQQVVRGDSAAYFCASSDSGLGTGELFFGEGSRLTVL.

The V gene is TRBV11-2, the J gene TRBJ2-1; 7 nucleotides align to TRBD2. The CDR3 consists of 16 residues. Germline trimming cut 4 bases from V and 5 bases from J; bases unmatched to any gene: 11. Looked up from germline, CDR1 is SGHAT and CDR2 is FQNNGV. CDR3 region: CASSYRPSGRDNEQFF. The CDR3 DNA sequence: TGTGCCAGCAGCTACCGACCCTCGGGGAGGGACAATGAGCAGTTCTTC.

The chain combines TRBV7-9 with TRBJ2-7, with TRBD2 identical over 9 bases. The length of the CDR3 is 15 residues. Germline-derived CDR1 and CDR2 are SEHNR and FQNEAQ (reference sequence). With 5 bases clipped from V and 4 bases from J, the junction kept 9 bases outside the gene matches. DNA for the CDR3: TGTGCCAGCAGCCTAGGTGGACTAGCGATATACGAGCAGTACTTC. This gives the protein CASSLGGLAIYEQYF.

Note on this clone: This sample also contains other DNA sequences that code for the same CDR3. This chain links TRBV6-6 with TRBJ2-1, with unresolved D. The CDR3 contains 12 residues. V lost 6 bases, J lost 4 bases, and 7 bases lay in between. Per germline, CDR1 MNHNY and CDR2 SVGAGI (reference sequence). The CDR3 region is CASSRPYNEQFF. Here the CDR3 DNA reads TGTGCCAGCAGCCGGCCTTACAATGAGCAGTTCTTC.

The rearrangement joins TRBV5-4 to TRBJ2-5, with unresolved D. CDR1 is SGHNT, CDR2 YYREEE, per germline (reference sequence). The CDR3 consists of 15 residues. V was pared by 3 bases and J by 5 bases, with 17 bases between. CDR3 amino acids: CASSSGRALRETQYF. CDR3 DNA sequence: TGTGCCAGCAGCTCCGGGCGAGCTTTGAGGGAGACCCAGTACTTC.

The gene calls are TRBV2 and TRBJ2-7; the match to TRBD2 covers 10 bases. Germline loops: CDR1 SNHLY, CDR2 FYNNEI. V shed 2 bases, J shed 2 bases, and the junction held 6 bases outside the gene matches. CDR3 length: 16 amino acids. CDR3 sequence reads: CASSERLAGETYEQYF. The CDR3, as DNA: TGTGCCAGCAGTGAAAGGCTAGCGGGAGAAACCTACGAGCAGTACTTC.

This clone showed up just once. As DNA, the CDR3 is TGCGCCAGCAGCCCTGACAGGGGTGGCAATCAGCCCCAGCATTTT. Translated: CASSPDRGGNQPQHF. The rearrangement joins TRBV5-1 to TRBJ1-5; 8 nucleotides agree with TRBD1. The CDR3 is 15 amino acids. V trimming: 4 bases; J trimming: 2 bases; junction bases outside the gene matches: 5. Germline CDR1 is SGHRS and CDR2 is YFSETQ.

The DNA for the CDR3 is TGTGCCAGCAGCTACGAAGCGGGAGGGCCTTACGAGCAGTACTTC. This sequence encodes CASSYEAGGPYEQYF. The rearrangement joins TRBV7-8 to TRBJ2-7, with 10 bases identical to TRBD2. The J segment lost 4 bases and the V segment lost 4 bases, leaving 7 bases of the junction unmatched. The CDR3 length is 15 residues. Germline CDR1 is SGHVS and CDR2 is FQNEAQ.

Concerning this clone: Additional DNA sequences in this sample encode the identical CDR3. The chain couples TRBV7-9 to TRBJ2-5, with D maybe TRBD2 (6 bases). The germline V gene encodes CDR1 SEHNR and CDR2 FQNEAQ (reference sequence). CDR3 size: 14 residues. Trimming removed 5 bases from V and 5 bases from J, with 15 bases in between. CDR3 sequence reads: CASSPRGGGETQYF. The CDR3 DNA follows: TGTGCCAGCAGCCCCCGCGGCGGAGGGGAGACCCAGTACTTC. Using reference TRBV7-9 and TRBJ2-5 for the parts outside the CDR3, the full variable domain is DTGVSQNPRHKITKRGQNVTFRCDPISEHNRLYWYRQTLGQGPEFLTYFQNEAQLEKSRLLSDRFSAERPKGSFSTLEIQRTEQGDSAMYLCASSPRGGGETQYFGPGTRLLVL.

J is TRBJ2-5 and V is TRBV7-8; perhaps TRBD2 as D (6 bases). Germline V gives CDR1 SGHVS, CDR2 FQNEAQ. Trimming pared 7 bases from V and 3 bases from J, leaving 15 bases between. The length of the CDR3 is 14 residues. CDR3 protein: CASTTGRREETQYF. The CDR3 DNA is TGTGCCAGCACCACCGGGCGGAGGGAAGAGACCCAGTACTTC. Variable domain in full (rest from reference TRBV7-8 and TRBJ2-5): GAGVSQSPRYKVAKRGQDVALRCDPISGHVSLFWYQQALGQGPEFLTYFQNEAQLDKSGLPSDRFFAERPEGSVSTLKIQRTQQEDSAVYLCASTTGRREETQYFGPGTRLLVL.

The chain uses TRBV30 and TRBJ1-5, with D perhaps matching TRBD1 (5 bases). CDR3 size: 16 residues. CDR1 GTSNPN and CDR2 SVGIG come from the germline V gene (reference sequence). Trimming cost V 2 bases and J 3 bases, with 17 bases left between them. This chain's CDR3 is CAWSYATSGNNQPQHF. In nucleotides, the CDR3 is TGTGCCTGGAGTTACGCCACGTCAGGGAACAATCAGCCCCAGCATTTT.

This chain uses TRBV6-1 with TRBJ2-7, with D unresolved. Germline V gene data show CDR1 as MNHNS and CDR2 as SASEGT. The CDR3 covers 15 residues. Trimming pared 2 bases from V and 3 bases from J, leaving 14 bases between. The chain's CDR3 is CASSEITGSYYEQYF. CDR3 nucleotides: TGTGCCAGCAGTGAAATAACCGGGTCTTACTACGAGCAGTACTTC.

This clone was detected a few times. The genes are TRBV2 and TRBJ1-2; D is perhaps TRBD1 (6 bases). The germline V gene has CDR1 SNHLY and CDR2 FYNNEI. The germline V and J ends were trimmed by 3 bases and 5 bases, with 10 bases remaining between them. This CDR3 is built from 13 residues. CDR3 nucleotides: TGTGCCAGCAGTGATTCAGGGGCTTATGGCTACACCTTC. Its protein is CASSDSGAYGYTF. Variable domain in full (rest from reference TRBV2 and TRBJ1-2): EPEVTQTPSHQVTQMGQEVILRCVPISNHLYFYWYRQILGQKVEFLVSFYNNEISEKSEIFDDQFSVERPDGSNFTLKIRSTKLEDSAMYFCASSDSGAYGYTFGSGTRLTVV.

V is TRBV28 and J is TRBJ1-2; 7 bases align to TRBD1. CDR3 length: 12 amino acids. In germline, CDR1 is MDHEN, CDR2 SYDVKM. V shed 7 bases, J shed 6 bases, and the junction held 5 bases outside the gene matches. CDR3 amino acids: CASKDRVNGYTF. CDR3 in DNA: TGTGCCAGCAAAGACAGGGTCAATGGCTACACCTTC.

The CDR3 sequence is CASTWLVGYGYTF. The CDR3 nucleotides are TGTGCCAGTACCTGGTTGGTGGGCTATGGCTACACCTTC. This chain links TRBV19 with TRBJ1-2, with D hard to call. Germline assignment: CDR1 LNHDA and CDR2 SQIVND (reference sequence). With 7 bases removed from V and 4 bases from J, the gap between germline ends came to 13 bases. The CDR3 totals 13 residues.

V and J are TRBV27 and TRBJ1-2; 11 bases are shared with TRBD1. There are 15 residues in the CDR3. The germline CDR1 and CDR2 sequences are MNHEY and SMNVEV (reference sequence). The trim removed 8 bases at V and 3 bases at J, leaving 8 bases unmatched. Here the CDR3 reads CASGRDRGLDYGYTF. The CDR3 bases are TGTGCCAGCGGTCGGGACAGGGGGTTGGACTATGGCTACACCTTC.

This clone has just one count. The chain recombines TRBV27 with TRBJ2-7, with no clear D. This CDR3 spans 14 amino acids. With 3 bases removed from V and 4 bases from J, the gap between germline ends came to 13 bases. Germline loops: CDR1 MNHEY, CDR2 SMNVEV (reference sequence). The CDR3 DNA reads TGTGCCAGCAGTTTCGCTGGGGAAGGGTACGAGCAGTACTTC. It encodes CASSFAGEGYEQYF.

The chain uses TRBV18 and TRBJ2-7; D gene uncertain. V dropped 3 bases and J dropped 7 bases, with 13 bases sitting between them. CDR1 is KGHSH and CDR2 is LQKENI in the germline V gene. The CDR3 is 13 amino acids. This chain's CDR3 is CASSPSGLGEQYF. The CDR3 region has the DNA TGTGCCAGCTCACCGTCCGGCCTGGGGGAGCAGTACTTC.

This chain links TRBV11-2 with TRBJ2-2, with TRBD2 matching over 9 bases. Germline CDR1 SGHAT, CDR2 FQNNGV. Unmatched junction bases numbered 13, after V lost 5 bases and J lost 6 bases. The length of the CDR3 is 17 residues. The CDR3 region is CASSPRLLAGRAGELFF. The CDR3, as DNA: TGTGCCAGCAGCCCCCGCCTGCTAGCGGGAAGGGCCGGGGAGCTGTTTTTT.

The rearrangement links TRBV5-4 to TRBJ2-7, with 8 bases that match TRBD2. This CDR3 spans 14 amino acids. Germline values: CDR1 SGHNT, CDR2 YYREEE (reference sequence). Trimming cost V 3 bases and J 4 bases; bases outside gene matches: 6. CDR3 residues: CASSSGGSGYEQYF. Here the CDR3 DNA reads TGTGCCAGCAGCTCGGGGGGGAGCGGGTACGAGCAGTACTTC. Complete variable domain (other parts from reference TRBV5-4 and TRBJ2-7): ETGVTQSPTHLIKTRGQQVTLRCSSQSGHNTVSWYQQALGQGPQFIFQYYREEENGRGNFPPRFSGLQFPNYSSELNVNALELDDSALYLCASSSGGSGYEQYFGPGTRLTVT.

As DNA, the CDR3 is TGCAGCGTGGCTTACGGGACAGGCTCCTACAATGAGCAGTTCTTC. It specifies CSVAYGTGSYNEQFF. The genes are TRBV29-1 and TRBJ2-1; 8 bases align to TRBD1. With V trimmed by 6 bases and J by 0 bases, 7 bases remained unmatched. The CDR3 is made up of 15 amino acids. The germline V gene has CDR1 SQVTM and CDR2 ANQGSEA.

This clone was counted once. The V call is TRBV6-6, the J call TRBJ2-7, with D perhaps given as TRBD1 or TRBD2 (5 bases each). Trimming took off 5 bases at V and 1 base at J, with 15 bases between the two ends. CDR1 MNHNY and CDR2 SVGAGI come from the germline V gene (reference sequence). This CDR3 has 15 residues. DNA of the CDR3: TGTGCCAGCAGTCCCTTCGGTGGGGGTTCCTACGAGCAGTACTTC. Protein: CASSPFGGGSYEQYF.

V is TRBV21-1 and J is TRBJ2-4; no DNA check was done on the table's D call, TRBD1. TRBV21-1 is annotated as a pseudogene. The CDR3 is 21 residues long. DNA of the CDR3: TGTGCCAGCAGACAAAGGCACGAAGGGGCCCGAGTTAATTCAGCCAAAAACATTCAGTACTTC. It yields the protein CASRQRHEGARVNSAKNIQYF.

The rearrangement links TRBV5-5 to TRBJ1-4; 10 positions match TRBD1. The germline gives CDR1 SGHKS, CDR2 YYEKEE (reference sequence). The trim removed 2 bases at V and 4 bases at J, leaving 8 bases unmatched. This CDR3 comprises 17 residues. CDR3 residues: CASSFGDRGLSNEKLFF. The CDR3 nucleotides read TGTGCCAGCAGCTTTGGCGACAGGGGGCTTAGTAATGAAAAACTGTTTTTT.

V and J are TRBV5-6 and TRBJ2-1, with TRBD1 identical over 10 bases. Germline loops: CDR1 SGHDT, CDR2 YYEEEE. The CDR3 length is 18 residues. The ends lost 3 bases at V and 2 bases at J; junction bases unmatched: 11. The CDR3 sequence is CASSSPGDRGPTYNEQFF. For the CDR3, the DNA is TGTGCCAGCAGCTCGCCGGGGGACAGGGGACCTACCTACAATGAGCAGTTCTTC.

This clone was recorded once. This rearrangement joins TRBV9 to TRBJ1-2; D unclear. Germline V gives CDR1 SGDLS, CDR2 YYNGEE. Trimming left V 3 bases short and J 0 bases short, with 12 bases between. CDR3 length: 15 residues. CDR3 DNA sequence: TGTGCCAGCAGCGCCCCGGGGAGGGCTAACTATGGCTACACCTTC. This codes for CASSAPGRANYGYTF.

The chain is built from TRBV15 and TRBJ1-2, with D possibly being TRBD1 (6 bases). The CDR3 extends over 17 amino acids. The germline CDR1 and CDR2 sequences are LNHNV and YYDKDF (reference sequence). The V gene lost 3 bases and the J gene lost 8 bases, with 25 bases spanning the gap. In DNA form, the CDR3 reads TGTGCCACCAGCAGGACGAACAGGGCTTCGTCAACGGGGGGCTACACCTTC. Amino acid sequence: CATSRTNRASSTGGYTF.